The 10 T cell receptor beta chains listed next were all sequenced from one sample in a study of blood T cell repertoires in COVID-19. Assay: immunoSEQ multiplex PCR; the TCRdb copy retains only in-frame clones and omits some. This table has some 290,000 clones, roughly 80% appearing once. The material sequenced was peripheral blood. These receptor sequences come from a man in his sixties who had recovered from COVID-19.

The chain carries TRBV19 and TRBJ2-7; 7 nucleotides align to TRBD1. V shed 6 bases and J 3 bases; nucleotides not matched to a gene: 5. The germline gives CDR1 LNHDA, CDR2 SQIVND (reference sequence). This CDR3 comprises 13 residues. CDR3 in amino acids: CASSYRGLYEQYF. The DNA of the CDR3 is TGTGCCAGTAGCTACAGGGGTCTCTACGAGCAGTACTTC.

J is TRBJ2-2 and V is TRBV18, with D possibly matching TRBD1 (6 bases). The length of the CDR3 is 15 residues. Germline CDR1 and CDR2: KGHSH and LQKENI. Trimming left V 3 bases short and J 1 base short, with 9 bases between. The CDR3 DNA reads as TGTGCCAGCTCACCGCTGACAGGGAACACCGGGGAGCTGTTTTTT. It translates to CASSPLTGNTGELFF.

The V gene is TRBV10-2, the J gene TRBJ2-7; D ambiguous. Germline V gene lookup returns CDR1 WSHSY and CDR2 SAAADI. Trimming cost V 3 bases and J 3 bases, with 9 bases left between them. The length of the CDR3 is 13 residues. CDR3 protein: CASSERVFYEQYF. The DNA of the CDR3 is TGCGCCAGCAGTGAAAGAGTTTTCTACGAGCAGTACTTC.

The chain employs TRBV27 and TRBJ2-3, with a weak D call TRBD2 (5 bases). V lost 4 bases and J 5 bases, leaving 16 bases between the germline ends. Germline loops: CDR1 MNHEY, CDR2 SMNVEV (reference sequence). The CDR3 runs 15 residues. The CDR3 region has the DNA TGTGCCAGCAGTTCAGGATTTACCCGGGGAGATACGCAGTATTTT. Amino acids: CASSSGFTRGDTQYF.

The chain carries TRBV7-7 and TRBJ2-1; possible D gene TRBD2, 5 bases. CDR1 is SSHAT, CDR2 FNYEAQ, per germline (reference sequence). The CDR3 is 16 amino acids. V was cut by 5 bases and J by 4 bases, with 18 bases left in between. This chain's CDR3 is CASSPLNGRQYNEQFF. In nucleotides, the CDR3 is TGTGCCAGCAGCCCACTGAATGGGAGACAATACAATGAGCAGTTCTTC.

The chain has TRBV19 and TRBJ1-2; D gene ambiguous. There are 16 residues in the CDR3. V was shortened by 5 bases and J by 0 bases, with 16 bases between the two germline ends. Germline V gives CDR1 LNHDA, CDR2 SQIVND (reference sequence). As DNA, the CDR3 is TGTGCCAGTAGTCCGGGTGGAACCGGCTCTAACTATGGCTACACCTTC. It specifies CASSPGGTGSNYGYTF.

This rearrangement joins TRBV6-5 to TRBJ1-3, with TRBD1 as a possible D gene (6 bases). The CDR3 contains 15 residues. The germline V gene has CDR1 MNHEY and CDR2 SVGAGI. The V end lost 8 bases, the J end lost 2 bases, and 16 bases lay between the germline ends. This CDR3 is CASEKRGATGNTIYF. The CDR3 DNA sequence: TGTGCCAGCGAAAAACGGGGGGCCACTGGAAACACCATATATTTT.

The J gene is TRBJ2-1, the V gene TRBV19; 7 bases are shared with TRBD1. The CDR3 is 14 amino acids. Germline V gives CDR1 LNHDA, CDR2 SQIVND (reference sequence). V lost 7 bases to trimming and J lost 2 bases; unmatched junction nucleotides: 5. The CDR3 loop reads CASKGQTAYNEQFF. The DNA for the CDR3 is TGTGCCAGTAAGGGACAGACAGCCTACAATGAGCAGTTCTTC.

The V gene is TRBV5-4, the J gene TRBJ2-3, with D hard to call. The V end lost 0 bases, the J end lost 1 base, and 9 bases lay between the germline ends. Germline CDR1 is SGHNT and CDR2 is YYREEE (reference sequence). The CDR3 consists of 15 residues. Written as DNA, the CDR3 is TGTGCCAGCAGCTTGGCCGGTTTTGGCACAGATACGCAGTATTTT. Its protein product is CASSLAGFGTDTQYF.

V gene TRBV5-8 combines with J gene TRBJ2-3, with a tentative D call TRBD1 (6 bases). With 4 bases removed from V and 5 bases from J, the gap between germline ends came to 17 bases. The CDR3 sequence is 15 residues long. The germline gives CDR1 SGHTS, CDR2 YDEGEE. The CDR3 coding sequence is TGTGCCAGCAGCCCACGGGTGACAGGAAGAGATACGCAGTATTTT. Residues: CASSPRVTGRDTQYF.